The 2 T cell receptor beta chains listed next were all sequenced from one sample in a study of CD8 T cells in Susac syndrome. The authors reverse transcribed roughly 0.5 to 1 ug RNA with random hexamers. Using its own MiXCR run on the immunoSEQ multiplex PCR reads, TCRdb lists one record per CDR3 protein. Among tens of thousands of distinct CDR3 sequences, about 93% were seen once, and the ten largest hold about 0.3%. Sample: CD4+ T cells from PBMCs. Receptors originate from a human donor with Susac syndrome.

CDR3 region: CSVAGGNNNQPQHF. The CDR3 DNA is TGCAGCGTGGCAGGGGGTAACAATAATCAGCCCCAGCATTTT. The J gene is TRBJ1-5, the V gene TRBV29-1; TRBD1 matches 7 bases. Germline CDR1 is SQVTM and CDR2 is ANQGSEA. This CDR3 contains 14 residues. V was clipped by 6 bases and J by 4 bases; unmatched bases: 9.

This chain joins TRBV5-1 and TRBJ2-3, with a possible D match to TRBD2 (5 bases). The CDR3 contains 15 residues. Deletions cut 4 bases from V and 1 base from J, with 13 bases between. Germline V gene sequence: CDR1 SGHRS, CDR2 YFSETQ. CDR3 nucleotides: TGCGCCAGCAGCCGGGGAAGTTATGGCACAGATACGCAGTATTTT. Residues: CASSRGSYGTDTQYF.